This TCR beta chain was documented in a study of blood T cell repertoires in COVID-19. At the level of the study: COVID-19 samples collected from the United States, Italy and Spain covered acute and convalescent phases.

V lost 8 bases and J 0 bases, leaving 10 bases between the germline ends. The CDR3 length is 13 residues. Here immunoSEQ multiplex PCR was the method, and the copy in TCRdb shows in-frame clones only, minus some. Of under 200,000 clones listed, around two thirds are singletons. The origin of this receptor is an elderly woman with acute or convalescent COVID-19. The sample was peripheral blood. This chain uses TRBV12-3 or TRBV12-4 with TRBJ2-5, with a weak D call TRBD1 (6 bases). DNA of the CDR3: TGTGCCAGCCTCGGACAGAACCAAGAGACCCAGTACTTC. Encoded protein: CASLGQNQETQYF.